The clone carrying this TCR beta chain was recorded a few times. Its antigen is undetermined. Trimming cost V 8 bases and J 0 bases, with 12 bases left between them. Germline loops: CDR1 SGHRS, CDR2 YFSETQ. The length of the CDR3 is 15 residues. These data are taken from a study of tumor-infiltrating lymphocytes in primary liver carcinoma. Overall study results and limits: Tumors significantly exceeded blood in top-250-clone fraction (p = 0.039).

Joint extraction of RNA and DNA used roughly 17-32 mg of bulk tissue that was unsorted. The cohort consisted of patients whose primary liver carcinoma was surgically resected. A constant-region primer served to make TCR beta cDNA from about 490 ng total RNA. Sequencing libraries for TCR beta derived from three nested multiplex PCR rounds that used slightly modified ARM-PCR. For roughly 10 cycles apiece, the opening two PCR rounds ran with TRBV1-TRBV30 forward primers and a C-beta reverse primer. MiXCR was run by TCRdb on the multiplex PCR reads, yielding one entry per CDR3 protein. The sample has around 99,000 distinct CDR3 sequences; around 68% are singletons.

This sequence joins TRBV5-1 and TRBJ2-6; D is unclear. The TCR sequence derives from a middle-aged man with primary liver carcinoma and hepatitis B virus infection. The sequenced sample was tumor-adjacent normal liver tissue. The CDR3 DNA follows: TGCGCCAGTTCAAACGACCTCTCTGGGGCCAACGTCCTGACTTTC. Translating it yields CASSNDLSGANVLTF.